The following is a T cell receptor (beta chain) sequence with its context. Its antigen is not identified. Method: immunoSEQ multiplex PCR; TCRdb's copy keeps in-frame clones and lacks some. The table includes 100,000 or so clones, roughly 90% detected once. The sample belongs to a study of graft-versus-host responses after intestinal transplantation. General study points: Where graft-donor T cell macrochimerism was present, patients had high graft-versus-host to host-versus-graft clonal ratios in allografts.

V was clipped by 3 bases and J by 2 bases; unmatched bases: 9. Germline V gene lookup returns CDR1 MNHEY and CDR2 SMNVEV (reference sequence). The CDR3 has 16 residues. This material consisted of unstimulated CD4+ T cells sorted from spleen or lymph node cells, taken before intestinal transplant. The clonotype comes from a human donor who received an intestinal transplant. The chain couples TRBV27 to TRBJ2-7, with 8 nucleotides matching TRBD1. The CDR3 is CASSFRSTGVTYEQYF. The CDR3, as DNA: TGTGCCAGCAGTTTCCGTTCGACAGGGGTAACCTACGAGCAGTACTTC.